This T cell receptor beta chain came from a study of T-cell memory formation after mild COVID-19. Across the study: TCR clusters were mostly donor specific.

This clonotype was observed a handful of times. One entry per CDR3 protein results from TCRdb running MiXCR on the 5' RACE reads. Altogether roughly 560,000 distinct CDR3 sequences are present, about a fifth being singletons, with the ten largest covering 12%. CDR3 length: 14 residues. CDR1 and CDR2 from the germline V gene are MGHDK and SYGVNS. The V and J ends lost 4 bases and 0 bases respectively, with 4 bases between them. The sample comprised PBMCs or a T cell subset sorted from them (not recorded which). This receptor was identified in an adult woman who had mild COVID-19 (a few samples of this study predate the infection). Cell type and time point are not known. The chain joins TRBV25-1 to TRBJ2-6; D is unclear. CDR3 region: CASSVSSGANVLTF. In DNA, the CDR3 is TGTGCCAGCAGTGTCAGCTCTGGGGCCAACGTCCTGACTTTC.